The 9 T cell receptor beta chains listed next were all sequenced from one sample in a study of T cell changes during pregnancy in multiple sclerosis. Data came from immunoSEQ multiplex PCR; TCRdb stores just in-frame clones and leaves some out. The data show tens of thousands of clones, around 93% seen once. Sequencing used CD4+ T cells from peripheral blood mononuclear cells, obtained after pregnancy. These receptors were obtained from a female donor with multiple sclerosis, enrolled in a pregnancy study.

V is TRBV7-2 and J is TRBJ2-5; D ambiguous. The CDR3 has 13 residues. Germline V gene sequence: CDR1 SGHTA, CDR2 FQGNSA. V was cut by 2 bases and J by 6 bases, with 10 bases left in between. The CDR3 reads CASSLSFRKTQYF. CDR3 DNA sequence: TGTGCCAGCAGCTTAAGTTTCAGGAAGACCCAGTACTTC.

The chain joins TRBV6-6 to TRBJ1-2; D may be TRBD1 (6 bases). This CDR3 has 12 residues. Germline V gene sequence: CDR1 MNHNY, CDR2 SVGAGI (reference sequence). V was clipped by 4 bases and J by 5 bases, with 8 bases between them. The DNA for the CDR3 is TGTGCCAGCAGTTCCGGACAGTATGGCTACACCTTC. It translates to CASSSGQYGYTF.

This clone appeared once. The J gene is TRBJ2-7, the V gene TRBV15; 10 bases are a match to TRBD1. Germline values: CDR1 LNHNV, CDR2 YYDKDF (reference sequence). The CDR3 totals 15 residues. Trimming at V came to 0 bases and at J to 7 bases, leaving 6 bases not matched to a gene. The CDR3 region is CATSRDRTGGWEQYF. CDR3 DNA: TGTGCCACCAGCAGAGATAGGACAGGGGGTTGGGAGCAGTACTTC.

This chain joins TRBV6-1 and TRBJ1-2; D might be TRBD1 (6 bases). The CDR3 spans 14 residues. In germline, CDR1 is MNHNS, CDR2 SASEGT. The germline V and J ends were trimmed by 1 base and 8 bases, with 14 bases remaining between them. In DNA form, the CDR3 reads TGTGCCAGCAGTGAAGGGGCAGGGGCTGGGGGCTACACCTTC. Amino acids: CASSEGAGAGGYTF.

The chain couples TRBV9 to TRBJ2-3; a possible D gene is TRBD1 (8 bases). V was pared by 3 bases and J by 6 bases, with 17 bases between. Germline V lookup: CDR1 SGDLS, CDR2 YYNGEE. This CDR3 contains 15 residues. Here the CDR3 DNA reads TGTGCCAGCAGCGCCCGACAGGGGAGGGCGGATACGCAGTATTTT. As protein: CASSARQGRADTQYF.

This clone was seen more than once but under ten times. Because the CDR3 is missing its conserved closing phenylalanine or tryptophan, this is likely a read error. It is unclear where the CDR3 begins or ends on the DNA, so no DNA is shown, and the CDR3 is as TCRdb lists it. The rearrangement uses TRBV11-1 and TRBJ1-1; TRBD1 is taken as the D call from the table, unchecked against the DNA. A total of 15 residues make up the CDR3, ends included. The germline CDR1 and CDR2 sequences are SGHAT and FQDESV (reference sequence). CDR3 amino acids: CASSTTGTGFGNFSP.

This chain links TRBV19 with TRBJ2-7; 9 nucleotides align to TRBD1. After removal of 6 bases from V and 5 bases from J, the junction contained 11 bases not matched to a gene. The CDR3 is 15 residues long. In germline, CDR1 is LNHDA, CDR2 SQIVND (reference sequence). This CDR3 is CASRGMGQGTNEQYF. The CDR3 DNA follows: TGTGCCAGTAGAGGTATGGGACAGGGTACCAACGAGCAGTACTTC.

This chain uses TRBV18 with TRBJ1-4, with TRBD1 identical over 7 bases. V dropped 6 bases and J dropped 0; count of bases not matched to a gene: 7. The CDR3 totals 16 residues. Germline values: CDR1 KGHSH, CDR2 LQKENI. CDR3 nucleotides: TGTGCCAGCTCTCCCCGACAGGGACCAACTAATGAAAAACTGTTTTTT. Residues: CASSPRQGPTNEKLFF.

V usage is TRBV10-3 and J usage is TRBJ1-6, with TRBD1 identical over 9 bases. Germline CDR1 and CDR2: ENHRY and SYGVKD. CDR3 length: 14 amino acids. V was pared by 5 bases and J by 5 bases, with 1 base of the junction left unmatched. The CDR3 bases are TGTGCCATCAGTAGACAGGGGGATAATTCACCCCTCCACTTT. Residues: CAISRQGDNSPLHF.